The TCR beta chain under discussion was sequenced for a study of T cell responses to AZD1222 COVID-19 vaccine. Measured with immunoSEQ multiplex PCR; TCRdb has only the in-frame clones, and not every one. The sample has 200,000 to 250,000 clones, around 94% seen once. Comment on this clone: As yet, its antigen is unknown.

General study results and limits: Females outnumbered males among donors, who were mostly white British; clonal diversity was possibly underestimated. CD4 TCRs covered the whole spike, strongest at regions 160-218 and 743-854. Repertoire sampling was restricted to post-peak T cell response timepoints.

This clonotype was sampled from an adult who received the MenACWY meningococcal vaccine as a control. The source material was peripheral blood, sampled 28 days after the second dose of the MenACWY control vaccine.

The CDR3 nucleotides are TGTGCCAGCAGCCAAGAACGTGAGCAGTTCTTC. Amino acids: CASSQEREQFF. The rearrangement links TRBV3-1 (or the pseudogene TRBV3-2) to TRBJ2-1; no clear D gene. This CDR3 has 11 amino acids. V shed 0 bases and J shed 9 bases, with 3 bases lying between them. Germline-derived CDR1 and CDR2 are LGHDT and YNNKEL (reference sequence).